Detailed here is one TCR beta chain. The data were obtained in a study of blood T cell repertoires in COVID-19. The V gene's germline CDR1 is SGHTA and CDR2 FQGNSA. V shed 2 bases, J shed 4 bases, and the junction held 7 bases outside the gene matches. The CDR3 totals 15 residues. Generated by immunoSEQ multiplex PCR, the TCRdb table keeps only in-frame clones and is missing some. The profile shows 60,000 to 65,000 clones, roughly 80% of them singletons. V gene TRBV7-2 combines with J gene TRBJ1-1; 7 bases line up with TRBD1. The source of this sequence is a man in his fifties with COVID-19, enrolled during active disease. Sequencing was performed on peripheral blood. The CDR3 nucleotides read TGTGCCAGCAGCTTAAGAGGACAGGTGGGCACTGAAGCTTTCTTT. The encoded protein is CASSLRGQVGTEAFF. Combining the CDR3 with reference TRBV7-2 and TRBJ1-1 gives the whole variable domain GAGVSQSPSNKVTEKGKDVELRCDPISGHTALYWYRQSLGQGLEFLIYFQGNSAPDKSGLPSDRFSAERTGGSVSTLTIQRTQQEDSAVYLCASSLRGQVGTEAFFGQGTRLTVV.